The present T cell receptor (beta chain) was sequenced within a study of blood T cell repertoires in COVID-19. The J segment lost 8 bases and the V segment lost 4 bases, leaving 11 bases of the junction unmatched. Per the germline V gene, CDR1 is SGHDT and CDR2 is YYEEEE. This CDR3 has 15 residues. Only in-frame clones appear in the TCRdb table, and some are missing; sequencing was by immunoSEQ multiplex PCR. This repertoire shows tens of thousands of clones, around 72% found once; its top ten account for 14% to 15%. The sequenced sample consisted of peripheral blood. This chain connects TRBV5-6 to TRBJ2-3; 9 bases match TRBD1. The receptor's source is a human donor with active or convalescent COVID-19. The donor label of this sample is uncertain. The CDR3 DNA is TGTGCCAGCAGCACCTTACAGGGGGCGGCCGGTACGCAGTATTTT. Protein product: CASSTLQGAAGTQYF.